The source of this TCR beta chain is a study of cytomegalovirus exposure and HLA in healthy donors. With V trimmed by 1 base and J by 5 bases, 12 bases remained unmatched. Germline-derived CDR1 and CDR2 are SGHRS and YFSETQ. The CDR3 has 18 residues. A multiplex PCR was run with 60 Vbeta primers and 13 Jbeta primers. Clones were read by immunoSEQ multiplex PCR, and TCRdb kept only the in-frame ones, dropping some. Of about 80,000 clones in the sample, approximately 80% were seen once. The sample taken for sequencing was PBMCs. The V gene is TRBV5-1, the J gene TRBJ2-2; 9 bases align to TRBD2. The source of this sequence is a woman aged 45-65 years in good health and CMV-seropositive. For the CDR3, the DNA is TGCGCCAGCAGCTTGCGGATCGATCTAGCGGGACGGACCGGGGAGCTGTTTTTT. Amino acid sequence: CASSLRIDLAGRTGELFF.